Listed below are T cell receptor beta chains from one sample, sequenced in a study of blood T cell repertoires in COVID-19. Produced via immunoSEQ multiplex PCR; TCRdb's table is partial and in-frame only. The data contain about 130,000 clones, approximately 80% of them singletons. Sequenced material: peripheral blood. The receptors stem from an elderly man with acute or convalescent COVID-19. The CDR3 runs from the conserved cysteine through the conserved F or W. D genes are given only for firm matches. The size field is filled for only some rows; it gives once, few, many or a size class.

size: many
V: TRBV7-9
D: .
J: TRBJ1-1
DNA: TGTGCCAGCAGCTTACGTTCTGTTGAAGCTTTCTTT
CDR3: CASSLRSVEAFF

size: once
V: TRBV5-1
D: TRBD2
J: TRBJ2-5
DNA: TGCGCCAGCAGCTTTATTACGGGGGGGAGGCAAGAGACCCAGTACTTC
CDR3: CASSFITGGRQETQYF

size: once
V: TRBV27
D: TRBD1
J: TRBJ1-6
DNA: TGTGCCAGCAGTTGGGACAGCTCCTATAATTCACCCCTCCACTTT
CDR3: CASSWDSSYNSPLHF

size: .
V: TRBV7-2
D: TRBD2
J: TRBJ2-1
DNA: TGTGCCAGCAGCTTGGGGGGGTGGTCCGTCGGTTACAATGAGCAGTTCTTC
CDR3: CASSLGGWSVGYNEQFF

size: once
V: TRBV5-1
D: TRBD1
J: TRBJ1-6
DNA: TGCGCCAGCAGCTTCAATAACGCCGGGACAGGGGGGCGTTCACCCCTCCACTTT
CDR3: CASSFNNAGTGGRSPLHF

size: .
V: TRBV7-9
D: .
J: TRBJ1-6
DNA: TGTGCCAGCAGCTCGGACAGCTTCTCCTATAATTCACCCCTCCACTTT
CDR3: CASSSDSFSYNSPLHF

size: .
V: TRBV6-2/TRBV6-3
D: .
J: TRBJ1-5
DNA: TGTGCCAGCAGTTATTCCCCGCAGTCTGATAGCAATCAGCCCCAGCATTTT
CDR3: CASSYSPQSDSNQPQHF

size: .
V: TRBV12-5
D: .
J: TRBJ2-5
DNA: TGTGCTAGTGGTTGCCTGACAGGTCCACGGGGAGAGACCCAGTACTTC
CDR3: CASGCLTGPRGETQYF

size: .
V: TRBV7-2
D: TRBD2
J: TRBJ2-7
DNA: TGTGCCAGCAGCAGGGGACTAGCGGGAGACTACGAGCAGTACTTC
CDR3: CASSRGLAGDYEQYF

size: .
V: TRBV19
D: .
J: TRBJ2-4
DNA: TGTGCCAGTAGCCCTCAGTGGGGGGGGGCCCCTAATCTCAAAAACATTCAGTACTTC
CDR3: CASSPQWGGAPNLKNIQYF